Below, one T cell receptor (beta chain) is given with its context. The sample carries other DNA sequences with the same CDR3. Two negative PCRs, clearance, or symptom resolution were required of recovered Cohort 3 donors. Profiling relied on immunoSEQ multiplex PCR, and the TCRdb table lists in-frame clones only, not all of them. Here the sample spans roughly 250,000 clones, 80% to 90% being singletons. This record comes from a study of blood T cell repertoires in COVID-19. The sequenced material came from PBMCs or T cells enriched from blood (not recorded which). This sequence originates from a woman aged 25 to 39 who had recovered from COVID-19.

CDR3 sequence: CATSGGGSYNEQFF. The CDR3 DNA is TGTGCCACCAGTGGGGGGGGCTCCTACAATGAGCAGTTCTTC. This chain links TRBV24-1 with TRBJ2-1; 7 nucleotides match TRBD2. There are 14 residues in the CDR3. Per the germline V gene, CDR1 is KGHDR and CDR2 is SFDVKD. V gave up 5 bases and J gave up 0 bases; unmatched junction bases: 0.